The T cell receptor (beta chain) under discussion was sequenced for a study of T cells in Graves' hyperthyroidism and ophthalmopathy. Using RNA transcripts as the source, TCR beta CDR3 regions were amplified. First-round RT-PCR of the TCR CDR3 relied on the HTBI primer set. TCRdb reprocessed the multiplex PCR reads with MiXCR, giving one entry per CDR3 protein. The sample holds about 460,000 distinct CDR3 sequences, under 25% seen once. Germline-derived CDR1 and CDR2 are DFQATT and SNEGSKA (reference sequence). V gave up 8 bases and J gave up 6 bases; unmatched junction bases: 12. This CDR3 region has 14 residues.

The chain carries TRBV20-1 and TRBJ2-1; 8 bases are a match to TRBD2. The receptor was derived from a woman in her 70s with Graves' ophthalmopathy. The source material was blood. The CDR3: CSPRTSLPANEQFF. The DNA for the CDR3 is TGCAGTCCCCGGACTAGCCTCCCTGCCAATGAGCAGTTCTTC.